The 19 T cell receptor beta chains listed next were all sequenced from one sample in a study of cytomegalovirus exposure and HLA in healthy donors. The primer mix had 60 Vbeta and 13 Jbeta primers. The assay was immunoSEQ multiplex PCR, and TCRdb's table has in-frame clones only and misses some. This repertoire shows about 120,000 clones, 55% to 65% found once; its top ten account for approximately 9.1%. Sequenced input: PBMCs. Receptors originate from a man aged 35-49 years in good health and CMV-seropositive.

The CDR3 loop is CASGLTYRGTYNEQFF. As DNA, the CDR3 is TGTGCTAGTGGTTTGACTTACAGGGGTACCTACAATGAGCAGTTCTTC. This rearrangement joins TRBV12-5 to TRBJ2-1; 7 bases agree with TRBD1. The J segment lost 2 bases and the V segment lost 2 bases, leaving 6 bases of the junction unmatched. This CDR3 spans 16 amino acids. Germline loops: CDR1 LGHNT, CDR2 FRNRAP.

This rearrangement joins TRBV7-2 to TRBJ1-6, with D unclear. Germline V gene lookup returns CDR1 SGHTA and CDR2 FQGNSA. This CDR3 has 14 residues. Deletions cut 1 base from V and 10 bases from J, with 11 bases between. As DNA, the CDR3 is TGTGCCAGCAGCTTAGTCATAGCGCGCTCACCCCTCCACTTT. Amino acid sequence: CASSLVIARSPLHF.

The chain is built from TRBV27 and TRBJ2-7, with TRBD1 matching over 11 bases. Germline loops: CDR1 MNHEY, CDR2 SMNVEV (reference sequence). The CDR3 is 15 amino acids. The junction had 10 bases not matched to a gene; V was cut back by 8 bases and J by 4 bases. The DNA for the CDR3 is TGTGCCAGCGCCGACCCGGGACAGGGGGTATACGAGCAGTACTTC. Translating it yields CASADPGQGVYEQYF.

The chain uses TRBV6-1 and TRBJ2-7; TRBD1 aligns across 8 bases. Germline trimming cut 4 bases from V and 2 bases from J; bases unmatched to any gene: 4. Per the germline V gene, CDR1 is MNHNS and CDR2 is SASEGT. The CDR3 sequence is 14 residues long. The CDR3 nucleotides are TGTGCCAGCAGTGCACAGGGGGGACCCTACGAGCAGTACTTC. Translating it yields CASSAQGGPYEQYF.

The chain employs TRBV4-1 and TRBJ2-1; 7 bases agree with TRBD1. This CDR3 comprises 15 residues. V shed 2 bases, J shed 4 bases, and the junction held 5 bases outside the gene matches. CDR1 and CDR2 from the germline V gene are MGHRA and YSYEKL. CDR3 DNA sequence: TGCGCCAGCAGCCAATCCGGGACAGTTTACAATGAGCAGTTCTTC. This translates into CASSQSGTVYNEQFF.

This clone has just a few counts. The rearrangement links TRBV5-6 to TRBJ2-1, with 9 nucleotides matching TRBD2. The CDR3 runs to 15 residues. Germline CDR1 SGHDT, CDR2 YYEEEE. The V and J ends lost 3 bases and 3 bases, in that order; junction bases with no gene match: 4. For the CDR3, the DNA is TGTGCCAGCAGCTGGGGACTAGCCAGCTACAATGAGCAGTTCTTC. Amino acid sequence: CASSWGLASYNEQFF.

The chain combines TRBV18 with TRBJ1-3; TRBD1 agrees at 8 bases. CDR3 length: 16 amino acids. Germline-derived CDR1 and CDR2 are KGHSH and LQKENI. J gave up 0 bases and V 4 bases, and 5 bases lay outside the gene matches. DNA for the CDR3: TGTGCCAGCTCACTAGGACAGGGAGGCTCTGGAAACACCATATATTTT. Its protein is CASSLGQGGSGNTIYF.

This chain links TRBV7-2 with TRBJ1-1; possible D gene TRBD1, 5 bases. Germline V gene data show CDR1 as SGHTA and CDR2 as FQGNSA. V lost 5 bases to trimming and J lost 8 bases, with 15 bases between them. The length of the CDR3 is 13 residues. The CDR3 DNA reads TGTGCCAGCAGCACCGGCCGTAGGACAGAAGCTTTCTTT. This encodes CASSTGRRTEAFF.

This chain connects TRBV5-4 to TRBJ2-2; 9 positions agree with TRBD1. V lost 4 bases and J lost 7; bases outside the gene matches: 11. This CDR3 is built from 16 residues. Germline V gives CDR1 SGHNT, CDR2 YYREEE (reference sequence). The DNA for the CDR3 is TGTGCCAGCAGCACACCGGGACAGGGCGCGCACGGGGAGCTGTTTTTT. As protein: CASSTPGQGAHGELFF. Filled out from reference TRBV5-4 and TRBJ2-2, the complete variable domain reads ETGVTQSPTHLIKTRGQQVTLRCSSQSGHNTVSWYQQALGQGPQFIFQYYREEENGRGNFPPRFSGLQFPNYSSELNVNALELDDSALYLCASSTPGQGAHGELFFGEGSRLTVL.

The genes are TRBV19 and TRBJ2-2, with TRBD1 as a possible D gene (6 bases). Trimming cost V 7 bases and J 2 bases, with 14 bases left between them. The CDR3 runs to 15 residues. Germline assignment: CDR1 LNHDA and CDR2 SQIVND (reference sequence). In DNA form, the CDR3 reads TGTGCCAGTACCACGTGGGGGCCAAACACCGGGGAGCTGTTTTTT. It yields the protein CASTTWGPNTGELFF.

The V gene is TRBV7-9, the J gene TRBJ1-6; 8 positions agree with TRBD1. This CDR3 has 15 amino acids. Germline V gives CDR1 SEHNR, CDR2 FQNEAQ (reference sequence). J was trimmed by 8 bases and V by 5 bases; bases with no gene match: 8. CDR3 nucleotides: TGTGCCAGCAGCGTTGTGGACAGGGAGTATTCACCCCTCCACTTT. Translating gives CASSVVDREYSPLHF.

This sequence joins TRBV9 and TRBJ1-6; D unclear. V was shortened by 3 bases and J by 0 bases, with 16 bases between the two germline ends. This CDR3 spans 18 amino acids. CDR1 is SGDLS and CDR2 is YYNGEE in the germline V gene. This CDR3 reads CASSAEGSPSSYNSPLHF. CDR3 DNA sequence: TGTGCCAGCAGCGCAGAGGGAAGCCCTAGCTCCTATAATTCACCCCTCCACTTT.

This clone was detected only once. CDR3 sequence (DNA): TGTGCCAGCAGCTTGAAACTGGGGGGGTATATGGATCAGCCCCAGCATTTT. Translation gives CASSLKLGGYMDQPQHF. V usage is TRBV5-6 and J usage is TRBJ1-5; D is perhaps TRBD1 (5 bases). The germline gives CDR1 SGHDT, CDR2 YYEEEE. The CDR3 length is 17 residues. V shed 1 base and J shed 5 bases, with 19 bases lying between them.

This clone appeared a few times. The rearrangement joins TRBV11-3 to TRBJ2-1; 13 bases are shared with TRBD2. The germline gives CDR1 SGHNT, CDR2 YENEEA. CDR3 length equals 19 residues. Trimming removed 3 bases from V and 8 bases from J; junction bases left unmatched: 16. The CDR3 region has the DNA TGTGCCAGCAGCTTGCCGCGGACTAGCGGGAGATCTGGCGTGGATGAGCAGTTCTTC. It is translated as CASSLPRTSGRSGVDEQFF.

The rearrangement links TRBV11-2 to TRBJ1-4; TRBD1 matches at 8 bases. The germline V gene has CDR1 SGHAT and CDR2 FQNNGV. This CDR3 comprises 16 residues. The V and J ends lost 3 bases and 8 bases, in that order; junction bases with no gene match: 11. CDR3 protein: CASSFEGQGLSEKLFF. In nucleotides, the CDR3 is TGTGCCAGCAGCTTCGAAGGACAGGGTTTGAGCGAAAAACTGTTTTTT.

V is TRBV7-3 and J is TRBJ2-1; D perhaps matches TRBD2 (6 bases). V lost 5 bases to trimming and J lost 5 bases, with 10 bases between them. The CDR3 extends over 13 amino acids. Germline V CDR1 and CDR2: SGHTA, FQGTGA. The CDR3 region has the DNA TGTGCCAGCAGCCCGGGGAGGCACAATGAGCAGTTCTTC. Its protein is CASSPGRHNEQFF.

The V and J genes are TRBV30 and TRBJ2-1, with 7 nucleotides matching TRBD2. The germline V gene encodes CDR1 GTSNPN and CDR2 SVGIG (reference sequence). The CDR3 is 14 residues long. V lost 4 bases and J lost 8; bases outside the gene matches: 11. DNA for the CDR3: TGTGCCTGGACTCCAGCGGGATGCCTCCATGAGCAGTTCTTC. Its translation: CAWTPAGCLHEQFF.

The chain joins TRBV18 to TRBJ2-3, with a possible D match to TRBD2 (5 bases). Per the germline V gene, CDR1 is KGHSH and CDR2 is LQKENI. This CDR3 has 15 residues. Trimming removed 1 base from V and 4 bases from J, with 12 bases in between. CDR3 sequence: CASSPQEGGADTQYF. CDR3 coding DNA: TGTGCCAGCTCACCACAAGAAGGAGGAGCAGATACGCAGTATTTT.

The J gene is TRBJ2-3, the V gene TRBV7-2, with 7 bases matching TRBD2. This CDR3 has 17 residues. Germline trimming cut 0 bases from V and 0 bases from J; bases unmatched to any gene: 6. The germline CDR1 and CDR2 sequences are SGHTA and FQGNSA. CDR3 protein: CASSLAGGPWSTDTQYF. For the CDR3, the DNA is TGTGCCAGCAGCTTAGCGGGAGGGCCTTGGAGCACAGATACGCAGTATTTT.